Sequencing of this T cell receptor (beta chain) was carried out in a study of beta chain features in type 1 diabetes. Notes on the study in general: TCRB CDR3 length was moderately but significantly reduced in all four CD4+ subsets of Type 1 diabetes patients.

Germline loops: CDR1 MNHEY, CDR2 SMNVEV (reference sequence). The CDR3 runs 15 residues. V shed 0 bases and J shed 7 bases, with 10 bases lying between them. Only a few counts were recorded for this clone. Its antigen is unidentified. What was sequenced were expressed TCRB transcripts, since all of the isolated RNA had been reverse transcribed. Clones were read by immunoSEQ multiplex PCR, and TCRdb kept only the in-frame ones, dropping some. The table includes hundreds of thousands of clones, roughly an eighth detected once. Staining for CD45RO/CCR7/CD25/CD127/CD95/CD27 allowed sorting of CD4+ naive, central memory, regulatory and stem cell-like memory cells.

The chain is built from TRBV27 and TRBJ1-6; no clear D gene. The receptor's source is a man younger than 30 with type 1 diabetes. The sample was naive CD4+ T cells from blood. This chain's CDR3 is CASSLSWSSNSPLHF. DNA of the CDR3: TGTGCCAGCAGTTTATCGTGGTCCAGCAATTCACCCCTCCACTTT.